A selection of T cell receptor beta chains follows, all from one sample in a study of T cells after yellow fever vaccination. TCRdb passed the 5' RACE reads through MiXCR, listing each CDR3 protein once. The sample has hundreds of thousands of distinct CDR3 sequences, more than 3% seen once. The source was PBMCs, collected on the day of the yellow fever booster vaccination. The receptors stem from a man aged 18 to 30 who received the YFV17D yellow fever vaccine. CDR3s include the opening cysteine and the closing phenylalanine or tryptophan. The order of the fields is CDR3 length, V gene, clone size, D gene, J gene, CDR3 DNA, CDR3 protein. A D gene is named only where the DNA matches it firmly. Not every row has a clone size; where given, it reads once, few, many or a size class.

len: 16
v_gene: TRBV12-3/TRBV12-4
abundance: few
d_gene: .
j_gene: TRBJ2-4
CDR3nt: TGTGCCAGCAGTTTCCAGTGGGGGGTAGCCAAAAACATTCAGTACTTC
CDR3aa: CASSFQWGVAKNIQYF

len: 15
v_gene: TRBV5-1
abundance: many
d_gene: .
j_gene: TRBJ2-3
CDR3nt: TGCGCCAGCAGCCCCCTTGGGACAAGGGAAGATACGCAGTATTTT
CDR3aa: CASSPLGTREDTQYF

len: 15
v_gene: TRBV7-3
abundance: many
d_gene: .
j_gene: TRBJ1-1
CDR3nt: TGTGCCAGCAGCTTGGAAGCAGGGCCCAACACTGAAGCTTTCTTT
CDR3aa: CASSLEAGPNTEAFF

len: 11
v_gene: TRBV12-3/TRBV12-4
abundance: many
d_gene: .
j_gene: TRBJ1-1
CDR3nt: TGTGCCAGCAGGGTCACTGGGGGAGCTTTCTTT
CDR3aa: CASRVTGGAFF

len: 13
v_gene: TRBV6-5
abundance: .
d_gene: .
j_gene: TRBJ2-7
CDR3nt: TGTGCCAGCGGTAGGGGGGGACGCTACGAGCAGTACTTC
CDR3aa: CASGRGGRYEQYF

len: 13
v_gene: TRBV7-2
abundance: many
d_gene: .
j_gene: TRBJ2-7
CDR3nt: TGTGCCAGCACCCCGGGACCAGCCTACGAGCAGTACTTC
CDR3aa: CASTPGPAYEQYF

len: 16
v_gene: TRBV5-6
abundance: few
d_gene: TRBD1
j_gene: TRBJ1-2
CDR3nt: TGTGCCAGCAGCTCCTGGACAGGGCAAAGGTATCATGGCTACACCTTC
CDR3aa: CASSSWTGQRYHGYTF

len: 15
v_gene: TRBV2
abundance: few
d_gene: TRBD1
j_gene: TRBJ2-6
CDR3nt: TGTGCCACCAACAGACAGGGACGCGGGGCCAACGTCCTGACTTTC
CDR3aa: CATNRQGRGANVLTF

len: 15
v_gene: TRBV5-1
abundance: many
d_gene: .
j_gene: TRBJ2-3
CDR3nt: TGCGCCAGCAGCTTGGCCGTCGAGGTCACAGATACGCAGTATTTT
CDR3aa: CASSLAVEVTDTQYF

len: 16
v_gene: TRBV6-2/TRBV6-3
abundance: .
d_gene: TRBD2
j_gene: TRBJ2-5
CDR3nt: TGTGCCAGCAGCCAGGGGACTAGCGGCTGGCGGGAGACCCAGTACTTC
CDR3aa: CASSQGTSGWRETQYF

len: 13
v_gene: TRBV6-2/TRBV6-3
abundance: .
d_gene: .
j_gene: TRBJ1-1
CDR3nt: TGTGCCAGCATGGACACGCGGAACACTGAAGCTTTCTTT
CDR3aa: CASMDTRNTEAFF

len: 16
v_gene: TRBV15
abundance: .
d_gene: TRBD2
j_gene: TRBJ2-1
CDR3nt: TGTGCCACCAGCAGGACTAGCGGGGGGATTTCAAGAGAGCAGTTCTTC
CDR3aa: CATSRTSGGISREQFF

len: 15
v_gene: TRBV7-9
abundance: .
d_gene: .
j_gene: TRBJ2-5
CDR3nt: TGTGCCAGCACGCCCCGGTATGGAAACCAAGAGACCCAGTACTTC
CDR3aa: CASTPRYGNQETQYF

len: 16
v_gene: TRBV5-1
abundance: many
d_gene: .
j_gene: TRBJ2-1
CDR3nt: TGCGCCAGCAGCTTGGAGGCGGCAGGGCCTTACAATGAGCAGTTCTTC
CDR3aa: CASSLEAAGPYNEQFF

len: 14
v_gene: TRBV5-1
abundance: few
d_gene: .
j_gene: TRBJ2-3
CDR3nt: TGCGCCAGCAGCTTGACCAGCCCCACAGATACGCAGTATTTT
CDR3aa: CASSLTSPTDTQYF

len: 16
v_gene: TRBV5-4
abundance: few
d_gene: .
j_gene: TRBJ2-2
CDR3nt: TGTGCCAGCAGCTCGCCAACGACAGGGAACACCGGGGAGCTGTTTTTT
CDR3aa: CASSSPTTGNTGELFF

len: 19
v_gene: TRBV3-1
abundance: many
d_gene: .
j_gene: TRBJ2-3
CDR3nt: TGTGCCAGCAGCCAAGATAGAGGCGGGGACTCCACGCCCACAGATACGCAGTATTTT
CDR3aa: CASSQDRGGDSTPTDTQYF

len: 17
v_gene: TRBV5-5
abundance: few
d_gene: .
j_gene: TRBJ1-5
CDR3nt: TGTGCCAGCAGCTTGAGGCTCGGGAAATATAGCAATCAGCCCCAGCATTTT
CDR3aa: CASSLRLGKYSNQPQHF

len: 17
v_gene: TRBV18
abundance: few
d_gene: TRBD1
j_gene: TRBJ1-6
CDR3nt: TGTGCCAGCTCCCGAAATGCCGGGACAGGGGATAATTCACCCCTCCACTTT
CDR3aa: CASSRNAGTGDNSPLHF

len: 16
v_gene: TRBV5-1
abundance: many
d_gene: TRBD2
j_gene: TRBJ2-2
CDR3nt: TGCGCCAGCAGCCGCCTAGCGGGGGTCAACACCGGGGAGCTGTTTTTT
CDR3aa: CASSRLAGVNTGELFF

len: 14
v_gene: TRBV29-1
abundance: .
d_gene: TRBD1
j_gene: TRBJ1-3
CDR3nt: TGCAGCGGTACCGAGACAGGGTCCGGAAACACCATATATTTT
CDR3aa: CSGTETGSGNTIYF

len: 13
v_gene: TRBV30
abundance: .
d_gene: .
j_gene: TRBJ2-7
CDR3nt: TGTGCCTGGAAGGCTCAGGGGGGCCGCGAGCAGTACTTC
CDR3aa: CAWKAQGGREQYF

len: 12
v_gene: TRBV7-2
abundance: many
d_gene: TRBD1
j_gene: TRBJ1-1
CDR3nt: TGTGCCAGCAGCCCGGGACAGGGCGAAGCTTTCTTT
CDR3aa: CASSPGQGEAFF

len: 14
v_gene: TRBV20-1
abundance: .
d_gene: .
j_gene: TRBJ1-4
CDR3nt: TGCAGTGCTAGAGTGGCAGGGTTTAATGAAAAACTGTTTTTT
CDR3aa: CSARVAGFNEKLFF

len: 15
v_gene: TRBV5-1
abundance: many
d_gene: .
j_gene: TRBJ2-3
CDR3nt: TGCGCCAGCAGCTTGAATCATTTGGGGGAAGATACGCAGTATTTT
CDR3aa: CASSLNHLGEDTQYF

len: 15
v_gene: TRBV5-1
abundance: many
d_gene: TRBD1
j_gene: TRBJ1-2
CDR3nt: TGCGCCAGCAGCGATCGGGACAGGGGTAACTATGGCTACACCTTC
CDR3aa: CASSDRDRGNYGYTF

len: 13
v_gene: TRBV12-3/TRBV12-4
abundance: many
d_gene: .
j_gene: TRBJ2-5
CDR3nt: TGTGCCAGCAGTTCCCCTCAAATGGGGACCCAGTACTTC
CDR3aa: CASSSPQMGTQYF

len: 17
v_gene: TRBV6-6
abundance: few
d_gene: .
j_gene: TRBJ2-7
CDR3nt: TGTGCCAGCAGTTACGGGGCCGGGGTTAGGGGGGCCTACGAGCAGTACTTC
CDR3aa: CASSYGAGVRGAYEQYF

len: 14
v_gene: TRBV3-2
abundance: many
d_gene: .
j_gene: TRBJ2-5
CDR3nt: TGTGCCAGCTTGGGCCCCCTGGACCAAGAGACCCAGTACTTC
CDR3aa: CASLGPLDQETQYF

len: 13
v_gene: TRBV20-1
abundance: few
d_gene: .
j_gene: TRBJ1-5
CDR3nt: TGCAGTGCCCCCCGGGATAGCAATCAGCCCCAGCATTTT
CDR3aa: CSAPRDSNQPQHF

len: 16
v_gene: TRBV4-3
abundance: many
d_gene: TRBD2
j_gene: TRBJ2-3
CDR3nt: TGCGCCAGCAGCCAAGAGGAGCGGGGGGAAACAGATACGCAGTATTTT
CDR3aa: CASSQEERGETDTQYF

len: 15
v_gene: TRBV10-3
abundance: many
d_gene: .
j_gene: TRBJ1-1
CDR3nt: TGTGCCATCACCCAGGGGTCGGGAAGGAACACTGAAGCTTTCTTT
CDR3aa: CAITQGSGRNTEAFF

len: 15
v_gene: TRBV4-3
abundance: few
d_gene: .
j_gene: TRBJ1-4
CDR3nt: TGCGCCAGCAGCCCCGCCCACCTCTATAATGAAAAACTGTTTTTT
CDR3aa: CASSPAHLYNEKLFF

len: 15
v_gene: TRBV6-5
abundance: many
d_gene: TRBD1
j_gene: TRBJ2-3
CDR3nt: TGTGCCAGCAGTTACGGGACAGTACCCACAGATACGCAGTATTTT
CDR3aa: CASSYGTVPTDTQYF

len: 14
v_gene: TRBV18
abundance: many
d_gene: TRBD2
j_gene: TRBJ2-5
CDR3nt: TGTGCCAGCTCACCGAGGCGGGAGGGAGAGACCCAGTACTTC
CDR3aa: CASSPRREGETQYF

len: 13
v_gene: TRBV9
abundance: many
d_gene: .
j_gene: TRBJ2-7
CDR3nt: TGTGCCAGCAGCGTAAAGGATGGGGGGAAGCAGTACTTC
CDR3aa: CASSVKDGGKQYF

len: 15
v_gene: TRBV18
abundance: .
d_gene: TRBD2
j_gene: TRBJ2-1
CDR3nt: TGTGCCAGCTCACCCACGGGGGGGACCTACAATGAGCAGTTCTTC
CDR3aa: CASSPTGGTYNEQFF

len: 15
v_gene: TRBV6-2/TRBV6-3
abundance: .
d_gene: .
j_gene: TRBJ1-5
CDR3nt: TGTGCCAGCATGTTTGGGGGTCAAAGCAATCAGCCCCAGCATTTT
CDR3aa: CASMFGGQSNQPQHF

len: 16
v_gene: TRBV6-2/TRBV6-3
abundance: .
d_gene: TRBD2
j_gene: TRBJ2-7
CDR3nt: TGTGCCAGCAGTTCTTCTCTAGCGGGGGGGCACTACGAGCAGTACTTC
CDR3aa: CASSSSLAGGHYEQYF

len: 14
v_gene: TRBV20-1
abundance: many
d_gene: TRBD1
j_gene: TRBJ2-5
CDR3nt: TGCAGTGCTAGAGATCGGACAGGGGTTGAGACCCAGTACTTC
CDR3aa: CSARDRTGVETQYF

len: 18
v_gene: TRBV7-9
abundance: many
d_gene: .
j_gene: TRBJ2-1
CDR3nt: TGTGCCAGCAGGCCCGGGACGTCGGGAGTAGCGGTAGGCTATGAGCAGTTCTTC
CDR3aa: CASRPGTSGVAVGYEQFF

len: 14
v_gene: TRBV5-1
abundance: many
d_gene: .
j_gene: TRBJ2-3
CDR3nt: TGCGCCAGCAGAGTGGCAGGGCGAGAAGATACGCAGTATTTT
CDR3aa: CASRVAGREDTQYF

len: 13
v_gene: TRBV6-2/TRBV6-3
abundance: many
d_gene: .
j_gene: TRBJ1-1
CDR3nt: TGTGCCAGCAGGACCGGACAGAACACTGAAGCTTTCTTT
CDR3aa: CASRTGQNTEAFF

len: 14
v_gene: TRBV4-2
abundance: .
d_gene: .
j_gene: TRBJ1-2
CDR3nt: TGTGCCAGCAGCCACGGGGGAGGGAACTATGGCTACACCTTC
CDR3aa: CASSHGGGNYGYTF

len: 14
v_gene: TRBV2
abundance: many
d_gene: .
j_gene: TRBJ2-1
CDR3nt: TGTGCCAGCACGGAGGCCCTCCTATACAATGAGCAGTTCTTC
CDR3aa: CASTEALLYNEQFF

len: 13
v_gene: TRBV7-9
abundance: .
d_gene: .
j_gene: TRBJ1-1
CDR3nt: TGTGCCAGCAGCTTCCCCGGCGGGACTGAAGCTTTCTTT
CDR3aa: CASSFPGGTEAFF

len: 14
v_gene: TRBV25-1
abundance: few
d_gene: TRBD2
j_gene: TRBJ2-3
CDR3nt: TGTGCCAGCAGTGAGACTAGCGGGGCAGATACGCAGTATTTT
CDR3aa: CASSETSGADTQYF

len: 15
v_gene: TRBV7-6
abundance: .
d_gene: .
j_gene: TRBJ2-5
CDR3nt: TGTGCCAGCAGCCCCAAGGCGGGGTACCAAGAGACCCAGTACTTC
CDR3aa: CASSPKAGYQETQYF